The 20 T cell receptor beta chains below all came from one sample that was sequenced in a study of identical twins. Each CDR3 protein is one row after TCRdb ran MiXCR on the 5' RACE reads. Of 1.5 million to 2 million distinct CDR3 sequences in the sample, around a third were seen once. Sequencing was performed on cord blood. Receptor source: a newborn girl in good health.

This clonotype was seen only a few times. This sequence joins TRBV18 and TRBJ2-3, with D perhaps TRBD1 or TRBD2 (5 bases each). The V end lost 5 bases, the J end lost 2 bases, and 17 bases lay between the germline ends. The CDR3 is 16 residues long. Germline V lookup: CDR1 KGHSH, CDR2 LQKENI. CDR3 bases: TGTGCCAGCTCAGTGCGGACTTCGGGGCTCACAGATACGCAGTATTTT. It yields the protein CASSVRTSGLTDTQYF.

The sample holds one count of this clonotype. The genes are TRBV7-8 and TRBJ1-5; TRBD1 is a possible D gene (5 bases). Trimming pared 1 base from V and 5 bases from J, leaving 9 bases between. The CDR3 loop spans 14 amino acids. The germline V gene encodes CDR1 SGHVS and CDR2 FQNEAQ. CDR3 amino acids: CASSLGQSYQPQHF. The DNA of the CDR3 is TGTGCCAGCAGCTTAGGACAGAGTTATCAGCCCCAGCATTTT.

This clonotype was seen many times. The chain links TRBV7-9 to TRBJ2-5, with D possibly matching TRBD1 (5 bases). The V and J ends lost 3 bases and 1 base respectively, with 6 bases between them. Germline CDR1 is SEHNR and CDR2 is FQNEAQ (reference sequence). CDR3 length: 13 amino acids. Here the CDR3 reads CASSFDSQETQYF. CDR3 coding DNA: TGTGCCAGCAGCTTCGACAGCCAAGAGACCCAGTACTTC.

V usage is TRBV20-1 and J usage is TRBJ1-5; 8 bases map to TRBD1. Germline-derived CDR1 and CDR2 are DFQATT and SNEGSKA (reference sequence). Trimming removed 0 bases from V and 5 bases from J; junction bases left unmatched: 15. The CDR3 sequence is 18 residues long. The CDR3 here is CSAREFITDRGWDQPQHF. The CDR3 DNA sequence: TGCAGTGCTAGAGAGTTCATTACCGACAGGGGTTGGGATCAGCCCCAGCATTTT.

V usage is TRBV6-1 and J usage is TRBJ1-5, with no clear D. The V gene lost 10 bases and the J gene lost 1 base, with 11 bases spanning the gap. CDR3 length: 13 residues. In germline, CDR1 is MNHNS, CDR2 SASEGT. The CDR3 spells CAIGEGSNQPQHF. CDR3 bases: TGTGCCATCGGGGAGGGCAGCAATCAGCCCCAGCATTTT.

This clonotype was counted a few times. V gene TRBV28 combines with J gene TRBJ2-7; 12 bases agree with TRBD2. Germline V gene sequence: CDR1 MDHEN, CDR2 SYDVKM. V gave up 5 bases and J gave up 2 bases; unmatched junction bases: 7. This CDR3 is built from 16 residues. As DNA, the CDR3 is TGTGCCAGCAGTCCCCCGGGACTAGCGGGTGCCTACGAGCAGTACTTC. It translates to CASSPPGLAGAYEQYF.

The chain couples TRBV6-1 to TRBJ1-1; 11 bases match TRBD1. Germline CDR1 and CDR2: MNHNS and SASEGT. The CDR3 runs to 15 residues. The junction had 13 bases not matched to a gene; V was cut back by 5 bases and J by 11 bases. The CDR3, as DNA: TGTGCCAGCAGTAAACCCCGGACAGGGGGCGAGACCGCTTTCTTT. It translates to CASSKPRTGGETAFF.

The genes are TRBV2 and TRBJ2-7; D is perhaps TRBD2 (6 bases). Germline lookup yields CDR1 SNHLY and CDR2 FYNNEI. V was trimmed by 10 bases and J by 2 bases, leaving 18 bases between them. The CDR3 contains 14 residues. DNA for the CDR3: TGTGCCACCACATCAGGGACTGGTCCCTACGAGCAGTACTTC. It is translated as CATTSGTGPYEQYF.

This rearrangement joins TRBV20-1 to TRBJ2-6; D is perhaps TRBD1 (5 bases). The length of the CDR3 is 14 residues. The germline CDR1 and CDR2 sequences are DFQATT and SNEGSKA (reference sequence). Trimming took off 1 base at V and 7 bases at J, with 11 bases between the two ends. The CDR3 nucleotides read TGCAGTGCTAGAGTAGGGGCCGGAGCCAACGTCCTGACTTTC. It yields the protein CSARVGAGANVLTF.

The genes are TRBV10-3 and TRBJ2-4, with D perhaps TRBD1 (5 bases). Germline-derived CDR1 and CDR2 are ENHRY and SYGVKD. The CDR3 covers 14 residues. Trimming took off 2 bases at V and 6 bases at J, with 11 bases between the two ends. The CDR3 sequence is CAISETLTGNIQYF. CDR3 bases: TGTGCCATCAGTGAGACATTAACAGGAAACATTCAGTACTTC.

The chain is built from TRBV5-1 and TRBJ2-1; 7 bases match TRBD2. Trimming at V came to 0 bases and at J to 4 bases, leaving 7 bases not matched to a gene. CDR3 length: 16 amino acids. CDR1 and CDR2 from the germline V gene are SGHRS and YFSETQ. In DNA, the CDR3 is TGCGCCAGCAGCTTGGGAGGGAGGGTCCAATACAATGAGCAGTTCTTC. Protein sequence: CASSLGGRVQYNEQFF.

The chain couples TRBV10-3 to TRBJ2-3; 9 positions agree with TRBD1. Germline CDR1 and CDR2: ENHRY and SYGVKD. CDR3 length equals 14 residues. V lost 7 bases, J lost 2 bases, and 4 bases stayed unmatched. In DNA, the CDR3 is TGTGCCATCACGACAGGGGGAATCACAGATACGCAGTATTTT. Translated, it gives CAITTGGITDTQYF.

The J gene is TRBJ2-5, the V gene TRBV5-1; 14 bases agree with TRBD2. The assigned J gene may be wrong: the sequence end matches TRBJ2-7 better. CDR1 and CDR2 from the germline V gene are SGHRS and YFSETQ. The CDR3 covers 16 residues. CDR3 sequence: CASRHITGTSGSEQYF. The CDR3, as DNA: TGCGCCAGCAGACACATTACCGGGACTAGCGGGAGCGAGCAGTACTTC.

This chain uses TRBV20-1 with TRBJ2-7, with D hard to call. The CDR3 spans 14 residues. The V gene lost 0 bases and the J gene lost 1 base, with 10 bases spanning the gap. The germline V gene has CDR1 DFQATT and CDR2 SNEGSKA (reference sequence). CDR3 nucleotides: TGCAGTGCTAGAGATCCCGACGGGTCCTACGAGCAGTACTTC. This gives the protein CSARDPDGSYEQYF.

The chain uses TRBV23-1 and TRBJ1-6, with a tentative D call TRBD1 (6 bases). TRBV23-1 carries the ORF label, with uncertain function. Trimming removed 6 bases at V and 5 bases at J, with 20 bases between. The length of the CDR3 is 17 residues. The CDR3 DNA reads TGCGCCAGCAGAGGAGGGACACCCGAGAAGGATAATTCACCCCTCCACTTT. It specifies CASRGGTPEKDNSPLHF.

This clonotype occurred a few times. J is TRBJ2-1 and V is TRBV29-1, with a possible D match to TRBD2 (5 bases). The germline gives CDR1 SQVTM, CDR2 ANQGSEA. This CDR3 region has 14 residues. Trimming left V 4 bases short and J 0 bases short, with 10 bases between. CDR3 loop: CSVVTGSSYNEQFF. The CDR3 DNA reads as TGCAGCGTTGTGACGGGAAGCTCCTACAATGAGCAGTTCTTC.

The table lists this clonotype with a few counts. Written as DNA, the CDR3 is TGTGCCATCAGTGAGTCGGGGACAGAGAACACTGAAGCTTTCTTT. Amino acids: CAISESGTENTEAFF. The V and J genes are TRBV10-3 and TRBJ1-1, with 7 nucleotides matching TRBD1. This CDR3 region has 15 residues. V lost 0 bases and J lost 1; bases outside the gene matches: 2. The V gene's germline CDR1 is ENHRY and CDR2 SYGVKD.

The CDR3 coding sequence is TGCAGCGTTGGACGGGCCGGGGTAGGGAATGAGCAGTTCTTC. Amino acid sequence: CSVGRAGVGNEQFF. The chain employs TRBV29-1 and TRBJ2-1; D perhaps matches TRBD2 (5 bases). The germline V and J ends were trimmed by 4 bases and 7 bases, with 17 bases remaining between them. The CDR3 contains 14 residues. Germline V gene lookup returns CDR1 SQVTM and CDR2 ANQGSEA.

This chain uses TRBV18 with TRBJ1-4; no definite D call. The V gene lost 8 bases and the J gene lost 5 bases, with 9 bases spanning the gap. This CDR3 spans 12 amino acids. Per the germline V gene, CDR1 is KGHSH and CDR2 is LQKENI. The CDR3 is CASGLGNEKLFF. CDR3 DNA: TGTGCCAGCGGGTTGGGGAATGAAAAACTGTTTTTT.

This clonotype has only a few counts. J is TRBJ2-1 and V is TRBV10-3, with D possibly TRBD2 on 6 matching bases. The CDR3 loop spans 18 amino acids. CDR1 ENHRY and CDR2 SYGVKD come from the germline V gene. V dropped 0 bases and J dropped 0 bases, with 15 bases sitting between them. CDR3 bases: TGTGCCATCAGTGAGTCGGGGATTAGCGGCCGCTCCTACAATGAGCAGTTCTTC. Encoded protein: CAISESGISGRSYNEQFF.